The 17 T cell receptor beta chains reported below all come from one sample, sequenced in a study of PD-1 blockade in classical Hodgkin lymphoma. In every patient, relapse followed autologous stem cell transplantation, while exposure to brentuximab vedotin differed. The table came from immunoSEQ multiplex PCR; TCRdb's copy has only in-frame clones and leaves some out. This sample has some 30,000 clones, with about 71% found just once. Sequencing used peripheral blood mononuclear cells (PBMCs), obtained before the second cycle of nivolumab. The origin of the receptors is a human donor with classical Hodgkin lymphoma.

The chain joins TRBV6-5 to TRBJ2-3; D gene ambiguous. Germline-derived CDR1 and CDR2 are MNHEY and SVGAGI. The V end was cut by 0 bases, the J end by 10 bases, with 11 bases between. The CDR3 is 13 residues long. CDR3 loop: CASSYSGDGPQYF. CDR3 DNA sequence: TGTGCCAGCAGTTACTCGGGCGATGGACCGCAGTATTTT.

This clone has only a few counts. This rearrangement joins TRBV11-3 to TRBJ2-1; TRBD2 matches at 7 bases. After removal of 5 bases from V and 0 bases from J, the junction contained 1 base not matched to a gene. The length of the CDR3 is 14 residues. Germline-derived CDR1 and CDR2 are SGHNT and YENEEA. The CDR3 DNA follows: TGTGCCAGCAGCCGGGACTACTCCTACAATGAGCAGTTCTTC. Residues: CASSRDYSYNEQFF. The entire variable domain, with the rest obtained from reference TRBV11-3 and TRBJ2-1, is as follows: EAGVVQSPRYKIIEKKQPVAFWCNPISGHNTLYWYLQNLGQGPELLIRYENEEAVDDSQLPKDRFSAERLKGVDSTLKIQPAELGDSAVYLCASSRDYSYNEQFFGPGTRLTVL.

A few counts support this clone. This sequence joins TRBV25-1 and TRBJ1-6; D gene uncertain. The CDR3 has 14 amino acids. Germline CDR1 is MGHDK and CDR2 is SYGVNS. Trimming left V 3 bases short and J 10 bases short, with 13 bases between. CDR3 in amino acids: CASSDPGFESPLHF. CDR3 nucleotides: TGTGCCAGCAGTGATCCGGGCTTTGAGTCACCCCTCCACTTT.

This chain joins TRBV9 and TRBJ1-5; D not certain. The CDR3 is 14 amino acids. In germline, CDR1 is SGDLS, CDR2 YYNGEE. Trimming shortened V by 4 bases and J by 5 bases, and 13 bases separated the two germline ends. In nucleotides, the CDR3 is TGTGCCAGCAGCCCCAGCGTAAGAGATCAGCCCCAGCATTTT. This codes for CASSPSVRDQPQHF.

The rearrangement links TRBV7-8 to TRBJ2-7; D uncertain. The CDR3 is 13 residues long. Trimming shortened V by 1 base and J by 3 bases, and 7 bases separated the two germline ends. The V gene's germline CDR1 is SGHVS and CDR2 FQNEAQ. CDR3 nucleotide sequence: TGTGCCAGCAGCTTAGGCCAGCTCTACGAGCAGTACTTC. It encodes CASSLGQLYEQYF.

The V gene is TRBV15, the J gene TRBJ2-6; D remains unclear. The CDR3 loop spans 15 amino acids. V gave up 4 bases and J gave up 1 base, with 8 bases separating them. Germline V gene lookup returns CDR1 LNHNV and CDR2 YYDKDF (reference sequence). The CDR3 is CATSTAGSGANVLTF. The CDR3 DNA sequence: TGTGCCACCAGCACGGCCGGGTCTGGGGCCAACGTCCTGACTTTC.

The chain employs TRBV5-6 and TRBJ1-2; D might be TRBD1 (5 bases). The CDR3 spans 15 residues. V gave up 0 bases and J gave up 3 bases, with 12 bases separating them. Germline V lookup: CDR1 SGHDT, CDR2 YYEEEE. The CDR3 loop reads CASSLGGDLHYGYTF. The DNA of the CDR3 is TGTGCCAGCAGCTTGGGAGGGGATTTGCACTATGGCTACACCTTC.

J is TRBJ2-7 and V is TRBV5-6; 11 nucleotides match TRBD2. V lost 0 bases and J lost 0; bases outside the gene matches: 8. This CDR3 contains 18 residues. Germline CDR1 is SGHDT and CDR2 is YYEEEE. The CDR3 DNA is TGTGCCAGCAGCTTGGCCGGGCTAGCGGGGGGTCTCTCCTACGAGCAGTACTTC. Translation gives CASSLAGLAGGLSYEQYF.

This rearrangement joins TRBV10-3 to TRBJ2-7, with D hard to call. V lost 5 bases and J 2 bases, leaving 7 bases between the germline ends. Germline V lookup: CDR1 ENHRY, CDR2 SYGVKD. This CDR3 is built from 12 residues. CDR3 nucleotide sequence: TGTGCCATCAGTCCTTCGCCCTACGAGCAGTACTTC. Its protein is CAISPSPYEQYF.

The chain couples TRBV5-1 to TRBJ1-1; TRBD1 matches 7 bases. This CDR3 comprises 14 residues. V gave up 1 base and J gave up 5 bases; unmatched junction bases: 5. CDR1 is SGHRS, CDR2 YFSETQ, per germline. The CDR3 is CASSLNGQETEAFF. As DNA, the CDR3 is TGCGCCAGCAGCTTGAATGGACAGGAGACTGAAGCTTTCTTT.

The chain recombines TRBV7-9 with TRBJ1-3, with TRBD1 identical over 9 bases. The CDR3 extends over 13 amino acids. The germline V gene encodes CDR1 SEHNR and CDR2 FQNEAQ (reference sequence). The V gene end was trimmed by 5 bases and the J gene end by 6 bases; junction bases not matched to a gene: 2. In DNA, the CDR3 is TGTGCCAGCAGCCGACAGGGGGAAAACACCATATATTTT. It yields the protein CASSRQGENTIYF.

The J gene is TRBJ1-1, the V gene TRBV13, with D possibly matching TRBD1 (6 bases). This CDR3 spans 14 amino acids. Germline V gives CDR1 PRHDT, CDR2 FYEKMQ (reference sequence). The ends were cut back, 5 bases at V and 1 base at J, with 11 bases in the middle. This CDR3 reads CASSPRDKNTEAFF. As DNA, the CDR3 is TGTGCCAGCAGCCCCAGGGACAAGAACACTGAAGCTTTCTTT. The variable domain in full, completed from reference TRBV13 and TRBJ1-1, reads AAGVIQSPRHLIKEKRETATLKCYPIPRHDTVYWYQQGPGQDPQFLISFYEKMQSDKGSIPDRFSAQQFSDYHSELNMSSLELGDSALYFCASSPRDKNTEAFFGQGTRLTVV.

In this sample, this clone turned up a few times. The V call is TRBV7-9, the J call TRBJ2-1; D is possibly TRBD2 (5 bases). The V and J ends lost 1 base and 9 bases respectively, with 7 bases between them. Germline loops: CDR1 SEHNR, CDR2 FQNEAQ (reference sequence). CDR3 length: 12 residues. The CDR3 region is CASSLGSAEQFF. The CDR3 DNA follows: TGTGCCAGCAGCTTAGGTAGCGCTGAGCAGTTCTTC.

The chain has TRBV5-1 and TRBJ2-2; D perhaps matches TRBD2 (6 bases). From germline, CDR1 is SGHRS and CDR2 YFSETQ. Trimming removed 2 bases at V and 3 bases at J, with 23 bases between. CDR3 length: 19 amino acids. CDR3 sequence reads: CASSLRVFTDSGDTGELFF. The CDR3 DNA is TGCGCCAGCAGCTTAAGGGTGTTTACGGATTCGGGGGACACCGGGGAGCTGTTTTTT. Filled out from reference TRBV5-1 and TRBJ2-2, the complete variable domain reads KAGVTQTPRYLIKTRGQQVTLSCSPISGHRSVSWYQQTPGQGLQFLFEYFSETQRNKGNFPGRFSGRQFSNSRSEMNVSTLELGDSALYLCASSLRVFTDSGDTGELFFGEGSRLTVL.

The chain employs TRBV19 and TRBJ2-3; D perhaps matches TRBD1 (6 bases). Germline V CDR1 and CDR2: LNHDA, SQIVND (reference sequence). The V end lost 5 bases, the J end lost 0 bases, and 15 bases lay between the germline ends. The CDR3 runs 16 residues. This chain's CDR3 is CASSGRDTSSTDTQYF. Here the CDR3 DNA reads TGTGCCAGTAGTGGACGGGACACATCTAGCACAGATACGCAGTATTTT.

The chain combines TRBV5-1 with TRBJ2-1, with 11 bases matching TRBD1. This CDR3 spans 15 amino acids. Germline trimming cut 4 bases from V and 1 base from J; bases unmatched to any gene: 1. The germline gives CDR1 SGHRS, CDR2 YFSETQ. CDR3 residues: CASSRDRGSYNEQFF. The CDR3, as DNA: TGCGCCAGCAGCCGGGACAGGGGGTCCTACAATGAGCAGTTCTTC.

The chain links TRBV5-1 to TRBJ1-1; D unclear. CDR1 is SGHRS, CDR2 YFSETQ, per germline. Deletions cut 4 bases from V and 5 bases from J, with 12 bases between. The CDR3 is made up of 13 amino acids. Here the CDR3 reads CASSPNLGTEAFF. The CDR3 DNA is TGCGCCAGCAGCCCTAACCTGGGGACTGAAGCTTTCTTT.